This T cell receptor (beta chain) was sequenced for a study of identical twins. Study-level points and caveats: A cross-sectional statistical analysis, not follow-up of the same donors, supported the conclusions. Out-of-frame alpha sequences shared between twins exhibited an excess of low generation probability.

This clonotype was recorded many times. Its antigen remains unidentified. This CDR3 is built from 15 residues. Losses at the gene ends were 2 bases for V and 7 bases for J; bases not matched to a gene: 7. Using its own MiXCR run on the 5' RACE reads, TCRdb lists one record per CDR3 protein. The table lists under 500,000 distinct CDR3 sequences, 13% to 15% of them singletons. The same specimen was also included in a second study, on yellow fever vaccine responses in identical twins.

This TCR was sampled from a woman aged 18-29 years in good health. The chain is built from TRBV12-3 or TRBV12-4 and TRBJ2-1; 8 positions agree with TRBD2. Sequencing used CD4+ T cells sorted from blood. CDR3 loop: CASSLPTGLVNEQFF. Here the CDR3 DNA reads TGTGCCAGCAGTTTACCCACGGGACTAGTTAATGAGCAGTTCTTC.